This T cell receptor beta chain originates from a study of blood T cell repertoires in COVID-19 (TCRdb year 2020). Concerning the study at large: Samples covering the acute and convalescent phases of COVID-19 were provided by collaborators in the United States, Italy and Spain. Subjects who had been exposed to COVID-19, were actively infected with it, or had recovered from it provided the deeply sampled blood TCRbeta repertoires that made up the dataset. The repertoires were made available in a free public database intended to serve as a resource for research on the immune response to SARS-CoV-2. Where available, HLA class I and class II types were taken from metadata supplied by the sample provider and were not determined by assay-based typing. Sample metadata almost always included a de-identified subject ID, COVID-19 status, age in years and sex. The samples were drawn from two sources: the first 160 participants of the ongoing ImmuneRACE study, and approximately 1,300 subjects contributed by 6 global collaborators. The prospective study material was composed of cDNA or gDNA derived from T cells, B-cell-depleted T cells, or PBMCs. Overall study outcomes, separate from this receptor: The quantity of clinical and demographic metadata differed by source and by participant and was supplied without curation.

In the case of this clone: The target of this receptor is not known. Within one base of it there is no much larger clone, and no base qualities were kept.

Reading the germline V gene gives CDR1 SQVTM and CDR2 ANQGSEA. V has 8 bases trimmed and J has 5 bases trimmed; junction bases matching no gene number 11. Measured from the cysteine to the phenylalanine, the CDR3 is 13 residues long. Kept here is only the CDR3 DNA, which spans 39 bases and is read in frame from base 1. The collaborating institutions used their own protocols to collect whole blood in K2EDTA tubes. For TCRbeta analysis, collaborator samples were shipped as frozen whole blood, as isolated PBMCs, or as DNA extracted from either sample type. The immunoSEQ Assay, a bias-controlled multiplex PCR, was used to amplify TCRbeta CDR3 regions from genomic DNA. From the authors' description of their analysis: Nucleated cell counts per sample were estimated from amplification of reference gene primers within the assay. Sequence reads were collapsed and filtered to measure the absolute abundance of every unique TCRbeta CDR3 rearrangement. Productive Simpson clonality was computed per sample as the square root of Simpson's diversity index over productive rearrangements. TCRdb re-hosts the immuneACCESS table, in-frame sequences only. Its copies lack some clones; in the studies checked, an unresolved V gene accounts for under half of them, and the cause for the rest is not known. V, J and clone size are taken as reported in that table, and D and trimming were inferred from the DNA itself. Counted in this sample were 90,000 or so clones; about 83% of them appeared once. More than 25% of the sample is held by the ten biggest clonotypes.

Material for sequencing was peripheral blood. The rearranged segments are TRBV29-1 and TRBJ1-2; 7 nucleotides in the junction match TRBD1. The origin of this receptor is a human donor in a cohort sampled during active COVID-19. The sequenced DNA is TGCAGCACTCGACAGGGTCCATTATATGGCTACACCTTC. Its translation reads: CSTRQGPLYGYTF.